This T cell receptor beta chain originates from a study of cytomegalovirus exposure and HLA in healthy donors. Primers included in the PCR were 60 Vbeta and 13 Jbeta primers. Sequencing used immunoSEQ multiplex PCR; TCRdb keeps in-frame clones, though not all of them. The sample shows around 130,000 clones, 60% to 85% of them seen only once. Study-level results: Fewer N-insertions (relative to the 666-donor mean) were reportedly seen in an Asian-associated ancestry cluster in a later analysis. V- and J-gene trimming of TCR beta was linked (in a later analysis) to a missense DCLRE1C variant.

CDR3 size: 16 residues. V lost 5 bases, J lost 0 bases, and 14 bases lay in between. Germline CDR1 is KGHSH and CDR2 is LQKENI. For this clone: The target antigen is unknown.

Sequenced input: PBMCs. The chain carries TRBV18 and TRBJ1-3; weak D call: TRBD1 (5 bases). This receptor was identified in a woman aged 40 to 50 in good health and CMV-seronegative. The CDR3 loop is CASSNMGPNSGNTIYF. The CDR3 DNA follows: TGTGCCAGCTCAAATATGGGGCCCAACTCTGGAAACACCATATATTTT.